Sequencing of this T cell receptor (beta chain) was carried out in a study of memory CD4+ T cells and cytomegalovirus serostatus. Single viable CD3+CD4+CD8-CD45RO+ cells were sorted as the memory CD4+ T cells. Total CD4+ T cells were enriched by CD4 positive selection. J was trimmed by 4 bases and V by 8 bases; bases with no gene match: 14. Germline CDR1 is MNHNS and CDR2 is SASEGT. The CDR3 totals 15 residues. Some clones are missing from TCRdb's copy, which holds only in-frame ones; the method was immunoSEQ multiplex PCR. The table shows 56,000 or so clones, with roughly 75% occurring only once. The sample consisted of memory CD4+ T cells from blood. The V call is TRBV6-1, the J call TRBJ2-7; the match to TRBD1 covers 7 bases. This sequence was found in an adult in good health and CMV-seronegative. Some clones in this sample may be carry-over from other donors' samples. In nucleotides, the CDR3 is TGTGCCAGCGGGAGACAGGGCGGATTAGAGTACGAGCAGTACTTC. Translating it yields CASGRQGGLEYEQYF.